The entry below gives a single T cell receptor beta chain sequence along with its context. These data originate in a study of blood T cell repertoires in COVID-19. J gave up 6 bases and V 6 bases, and 7 bases lay outside the gene matches. Germline CDR1 reads MNHEY; CDR2 reads SVGAGI. CDR3 length: 15 residues. Data came from immunoSEQ multiplex PCR; TCRdb stores just in-frame clones and leaves some out. The table has 270,000 or so clones, approximately 90% seen once; the top ten hold 2.8%. The source material was PBMCs or T cells enriched from blood (not recorded which). The rearrangement links TRBV6-5 to TRBJ2-2, with TRBD1 identical over 10 bases. The receptor was derived from a man aged 35 to 55 who had been exposed to COVID-19. CDR3 bases: TGTGCCAGCAGCGTCGGGACAGGGGTGGCCGGGGAGCTGTTTTTT. It translates to CASSVGTGVAGELFF.